The T cell receptor (beta chain) under discussion was sequenced for a study of graft-versus-host responses after intestinal transplantation. Study-wide context: Recipients got multivisceral, liver-intestinal, or isolated intestinal transplants. Anti-thymocyte globulin induction, then tacrolimus and steroids for about 3 years, went to all recipients. The study's findings and limits: Patients with graft-donor T cell macrochimerism had high graft-versus-host to host-versus-graft clonal ratios in allografts. The recipient marrow held GvH clones, and some of them showed up first in ileum or blood.

V shed 8 bases and J shed 3 bases, with 18 bases lying between them. The CDR3 consists of 15 residues. CDR1 is SGHTA and CDR2 is FQGNSA in the germline V gene. Here immunoSEQ multiplex PCR was the method, and the copy in TCRdb shows in-frame clones only, minus some. In the table there are 100,000 to 110,000 clones, roughly nine tenths of which are singletons. As regards this clone: Its antigen is unidentified.

This clonotype was sampled from a human donor who was the organ donor for an intestinal transplant. Sequenced here: unstimulated CD4+ T cells sorted from spleen or lymph node cells, sampled before transplant. The genes are TRBV7-2 and TRBJ2-3, with D perhaps being TRBD1 or TRBD2 (6 bases each). The chain's CDR3 is CASAFRGRGTDTQYF. CDR3 in DNA: TGTGCCAGCGCTTTCCGGGGGCGGGGAACAGATACGCAGTATTTT.